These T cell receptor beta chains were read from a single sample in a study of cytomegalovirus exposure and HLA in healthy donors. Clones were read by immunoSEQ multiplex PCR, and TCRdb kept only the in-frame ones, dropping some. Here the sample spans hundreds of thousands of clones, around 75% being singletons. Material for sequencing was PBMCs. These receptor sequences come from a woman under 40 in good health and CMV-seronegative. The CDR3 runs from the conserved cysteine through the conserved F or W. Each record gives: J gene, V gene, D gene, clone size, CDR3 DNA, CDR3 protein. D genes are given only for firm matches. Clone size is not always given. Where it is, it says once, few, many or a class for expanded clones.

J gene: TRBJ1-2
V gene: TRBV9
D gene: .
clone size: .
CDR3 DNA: TGTGCCAGCAGCGTAGGAACAGGGCATGGGTATGGCTACACCTTC
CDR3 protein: CASSVGTGHGYGYTF

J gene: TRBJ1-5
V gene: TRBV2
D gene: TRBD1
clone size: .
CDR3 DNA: TGTGCCAGCAGTTCCGGGACAGGGTCTTACCAGCCCCAGCATTTT
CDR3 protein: CASSSGTGSYQPQHF

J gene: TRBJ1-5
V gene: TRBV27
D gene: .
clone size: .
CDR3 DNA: TGTGCCAGCAGACCACAGGCAGCTGGGGGCAATCAGCCCCAGCATTTT
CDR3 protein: CASRPQAAGGNQPQHF

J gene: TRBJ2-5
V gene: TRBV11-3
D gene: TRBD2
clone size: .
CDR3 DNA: TGTGCCAGCAGCTTAGATGTGGTAGCGGGAGGTCGGCAAGAGACCCAGTACTTC
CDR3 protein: CASSLDVVAGGRQETQYF

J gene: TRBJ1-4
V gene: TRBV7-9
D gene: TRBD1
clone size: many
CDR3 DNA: TGTGCCAGCAGCCAGGACAGGGGAGAAAAACTGTTTTTT
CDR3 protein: CASSQDRGEKLFF

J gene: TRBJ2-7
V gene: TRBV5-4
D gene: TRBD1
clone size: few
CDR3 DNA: TGTGCCAGCAGCGGACTCCGGGGACAGGGAAACGAGCAGTACTTC
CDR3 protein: CASSGLRGQGNEQYF

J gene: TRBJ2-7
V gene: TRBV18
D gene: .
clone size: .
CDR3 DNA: TGTGCCAGCTCACCCAACCGGGACAAACCCTACGAGCAGTACTTC
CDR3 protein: CASSPNRDKPYEQYF

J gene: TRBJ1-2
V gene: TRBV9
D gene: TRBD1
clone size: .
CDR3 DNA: TGTGCCAGCAGCTTTGGGGACAGAGCTAACTATGGCTACACCTTC
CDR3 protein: CASSFGDRANYGYTF

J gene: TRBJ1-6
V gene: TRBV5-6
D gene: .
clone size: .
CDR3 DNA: TGTGCCAGCAGCTTGGGCAACACCTATAATTCACCCCTCCACTTT
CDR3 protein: CASSLGNTYNSPLHF

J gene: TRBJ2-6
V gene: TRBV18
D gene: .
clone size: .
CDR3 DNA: TGTGCCAGCTCAGCAGTCTCTGGGGCCAACGTCCTGACTTTC
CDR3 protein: CASSAVSGANVLTF

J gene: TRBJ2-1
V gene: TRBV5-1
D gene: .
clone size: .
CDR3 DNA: TGCGCCAGCAGCGGCGGCTACAATGAGCAGTTCTTC
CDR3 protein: CASSGGYNEQFF

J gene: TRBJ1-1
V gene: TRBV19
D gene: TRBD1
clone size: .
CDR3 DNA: TGTGCCAGTAGTATAGATTACAGGGGTGGCACTGAAGCTTTCTTT
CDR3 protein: CASSIDYRGGTEAFF

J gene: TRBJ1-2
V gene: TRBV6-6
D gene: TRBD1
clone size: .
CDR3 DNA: TGTGCCAGCTCCGGACAGGCCCTCTATGGCTACACCTTC
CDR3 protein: CASSGQALYGYTF

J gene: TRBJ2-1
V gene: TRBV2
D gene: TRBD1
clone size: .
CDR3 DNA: TGTGCCAGCAGAGTACAGGGGAATGAGCAGTTCTTC
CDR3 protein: CASRVQGNEQFF

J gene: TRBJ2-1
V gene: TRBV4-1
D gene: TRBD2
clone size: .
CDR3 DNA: TGCGCCAGCAGCCAAGATCTAGTGGTTGGTAGCGGGGGGTCCCATGAGCAGTTCTTC
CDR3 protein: CASSQDLVVGSGGSHEQFF

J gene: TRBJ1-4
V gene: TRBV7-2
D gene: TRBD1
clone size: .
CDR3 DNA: TGTGCCAGCAGCACTACAGGGGCAACTAATGAAAAACTGTTTTTT
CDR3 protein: CASSTTGATNEKLFF

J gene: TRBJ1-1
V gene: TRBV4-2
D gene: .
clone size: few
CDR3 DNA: TGTGCCAGCAGCCCAAGGCAGGGGTCTAAAGGTGAAGCTTTCTTT
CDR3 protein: CASSPRQGSKGEAFF

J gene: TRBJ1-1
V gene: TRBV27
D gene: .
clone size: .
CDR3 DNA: TGTGCCAGCAGTTTTAGGGGGACTGAAGCTTTCTTT
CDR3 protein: CASSFRGTEAFF

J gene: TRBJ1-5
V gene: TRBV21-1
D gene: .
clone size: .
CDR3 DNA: TGTGCCAGCCGTCTCAGGGGAAGAAGCAATCAGCCCCAGCATTTT
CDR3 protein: CASRLRGRSNQPQHF